These T cell receptor beta chains were read from a single sample in a study of T cell repertoires in cytomegalovirus infection. MiXCR was run by TCRdb on the reads, yielding one entry per CDR3 protein. The table lists approximately 990,000 distinct CDR3 sequences, roughly 30% of them singletons. No antigen has been identified for these receptors. The specimen comprised cultured CD8+ T cells from PBMCs, sampled from culture after CMV antigen stimulation. The source of these receptors is a human donor in good health (CMV status not recorded). Some clones in this sample may be carry-over from other donors' samples. The CDR3 runs from the conserved cysteine through the conserved F or W. The D gene is left open where the match is weak. Some rows mark clone size as missing; the rest say once, few, many or name a class of expanded clone.

>TRBJ2-5|TRBV7-7|few|TRBD1
CASSFRVTGKGETQYF
TGTGCTAGCAGCTTTCGTGTGACAGGGAAAGGAGAGACCCAGTACTTC
>TRBJ2-2|TRBV10-3|once|TRBD2
CAISEALSGGPWGELFF
TGTGCCATCAGTGAGGCCCTATCGGGGGGGCCCTGGGGGGAGCTGTTTTTT
>TRBJ1-1|TRBV19|few|-
CASSIVGRNTEAFF
TGTGCCAGTAGTATAGTCGGAAGGAACACTGAAGCTTTCTTT
>TRBJ2-2|TRBV7-9|-|-
CASRLRGTGELFF
TGTGCCAGCAGACTCAGGGGCACCGGGGAGCTGTTTTTT
>TRBJ2-7|TRBV4-3|-|TRBD1
CASSLRGTGSSYEQYF
TGCGCCAGCAGCCTCAGAGGGACAGGGTCCTCCTACGAGCAGTACTTC
>TRBJ2-7|TRBV12-3/TRBV12-4|-|TRBD1
CASSLAYKTQTGALSYEQYF
TGTGCCAGCAGTTTAGCATATAAGACTCAGACAGGGGCCCTCTCCTACGAGCAGTACTTC
>TRBJ2-1|TRBV7-2|few|TRBD1
CASSLRGQVLLNEQFF
TGTGCCAGCAGCTTAAGGGGGCAGGTGCTTTTGAATGAGCAGTTCTTC
>TRBJ1-5|TRBV13|once|-
CASSLNGERNQPQHF
TGTGCCAGCAGCTTAAACGGGGAGCGCAATCAGCCCCAGCATTTT
>TRBJ2-3|TRBV12-3/TRBV12-4|-|-
CASLGGWADTQYF
TGTGCCAGCCTTGGAGGTTGGGCAGATACGCAGTATTTT
>TRBJ1-2|TRBV27|few|-
CASSLQGYQNYGYTF
TGTGCCAGCAGTCTGCAGGGTTACCAGAACTATGGCTACACCTTC
>TRBJ1-1|TRBV27|-|-
CASKPIGTGNTEAFF
TGTGCCAGCAAACCGATAGGGACCGGCAACACTGAAGCTTTCTTT
>TRBJ1-1|TRBV27|once|TRBD1
CASSLRRDRGLGTEALF
TGTGCCAGCAGTTTACGTAGGGACAGGGGGCTGGGGACTGAAGCTTTATTT
>TRBJ1-4|TRBV7-9|-|TRBD1
CASSLPTGIMEKLFF
TGTGCCAGCAGCTTACCGACAGGGATAATGGAAAAACTGTTTTTT
>TRBJ2-1|TRBV6-2/TRBV6-3|-|TRBD1
CASSPSTGQGVYEQFF
TGTGCCAGCAGCCCCTCTACGGGACAGGGGGTATATGAGCAGTTCTTC
>TRBJ1-1|TRBV7-9|-|TRBD1
CASSFVGQLRMNTEAFF
TGTGCCAGCAGCTTCGTGGGACAGCTTAGAATGAACACTGAAGCTTTCTTT
>TRBJ1-5|TRBV28|few|TRBD1
CASSVRTGAAGRRNQPQHF
TGTGCCAGCAGTGTCCGGACAGGGGCGGCCGGAAGGCGCAATCAGCCCCAGCATTTT
>TRBJ2-5|TRBV12-3/TRBV12-4|-|TRBD1
CASSGTGVETQYF
TGTGCCAGCAGTGGGACAGGTGTAGAGACCCAGTACTTC
>TRBJ2-1|TRBV6-5|-|-
CASRNYRTDEQFF
TGTGCCAGCAGGAATTACCGGACCGATGAGCAGTTCTTC
>TRBJ2-1|TRBV7-2|-|-
CASSRNDGNEQFF
TGTGCCAGCAGCCGCAACGACGGCAATGAGCAGTTCTTC
>TRBJ2-1|TRBV18|few|-
CASSPPNRDPDNEQFF
TGTGCCAGCTCACCACCGAACAGGGATCCTGACAATGAGCAGTTCTTC
>TRBJ2-7|TRBV7-6|-|-
CASSASLTYEQYF
TGTGCCAGCAGCGCCTCGCTGACCTACGAGCAGTACTTC
>TRBJ2-1|TRBV29-1|-|TRBD1
CNVGQGNEQFF
TGCAACGTAGGACAGGGCAATGAGCAGTTCTTC
>TRBJ2-1|TRBV19|few|TRBD2
CASSPTGTSGVVEQFF
TGTGCCAGTAGTCCCACCGGGACTAGCGGGGTAGTTGAGCAGTTCTTC
>TRBJ2-1|TRBV9|once|TRBD2
CASSASGVGNNEQFF
TGTGCCAGCAGCGCCAGCGGGGTGGGTAACAATGAGCAGTTCTTC
>TRBJ1-1|TRBV7-9|few|TRBD1
CASSVAGGLEAFF
TGTGCCAGCAGCGTCGCAGGGGGGCTGGAAGCTTTCTTT
>TRBJ2-5|TRBV9|once|-
CASSVTGNSQETQYF
TGTGCCAGCAGCGTCACAGGGAACTCGCAAGAGACCCAGTACTTC
>TRBJ1-2|TRBV6-5|few|TRBD1
CASSYEETGIYGYTF
TGTGCCAGCAGTTACGAGGAGACAGGGATTTATGGCTACACCTTC
>TRBJ1-2|TRBV7-9|few|-
CASSLGGQVLMGYGYTF
TGTGCCAGCAGCTTAGGAGGGCAAGTCCTAATGGGCTATGGCTACACCTTC
>TRBJ2-2|TRBV20-1|few|-
CSARQQGSNTGELFF
TGCAGTGCTAGACAACAGGGTTCGAACACCGGGGAGCTGTTTTTT
>TRBJ2-5|TRBV4-3|-|TRBD2
CASSQDYLAGLETQYF
TGCGCCAGCAGCCAAGATTATCTAGCGGGGTTAGAGACCCAGTACTTC
>TRBJ2-6|TRBV5-5|few|TRBD1
CASSLRTGINSGANVLTF
TGTGCCAGCAGCTTGCGGACAGGGATTAACTCTGGGGCCAACGTCCTGACTTTC
>TRBJ2-6|TRBV6-8|-|-
CASSSGGTNVLTF
TGTGCCAGCAGTTCTGGAGGGACCAACGTCCTGACTTTC
>TRBJ2-7|TRBV15|-|-
CATSSSREEQYF
TGTGCCACCAGCAGCTCTCGAGAGGAGCAGTACTTC
>TRBJ2-7|TRBV6-1|few|TRBD1
CASSGTGAAPEQYF
TGTGCCAGCAGTGGGACAGGGGCGGCTCCCGAGCAGTACTTC
>TRBJ2-6|TRBV7-3|once|-
CASRPRDEGANVLTF
TGTGCCAGCAGACCCCGAGATGAGGGGGCCAACGTCCTGACTTTC
>TRBJ2-1|TRBV6-2/TRBV6-3|-|TRBD2
CASSYSYGGGGNEQFF
TGTGCCAGCAGTTACTCATACGGCGGGGGAGGCAATGAGCAGTTCTTC
>TRBJ1-2|TRBV19|-|-
CASSSDREPYGYTF
TGTGCCAGTAGTAGCGACAGAGAGCCTTATGGCTACACCTTC
>TRBJ1-1|TRBV6-5|few|-
CASIQQGSTEAFF
TGTGCCAGCATCCAGCAGGGGAGTACTGAAGCTTTCTTT
>TRBJ2-1|TRBV19|-|TRBD1
CASSMGDSSYNEQFF
TGTGCCAGTAGTATGGGGGACAGCTCCTACAATGAGCAGTTCTTC
>TRBJ2-3|TRBV7-2|many|-
CASSLDRVGDTQYF
TGTGCCAGCAGCTTAGACAGGGTGGGAGATACGCAGTATTTT
>TRBJ2-1|TRBV7-8|few|-
CASSPPAAGAYNEQFF
TGTGCCAGCAGCCCCCCTGCCGCGGGTGCCTACAATGAGCAGTTCTTC